This T cell receptor (beta chain) was observed in a study of graft-versus-host responses after intestinal transplantation. Assay: immunoSEQ multiplex PCR; the TCRdb copy retains only in-frame clones and omits some. Among over 250 clones listed, 80% to 95% were seen once. Intraepithelial lymphocytes and lamina propria lymphocytes were released through processing of graft tissue. The V end was cut by 6 bases, the J end by 4 bases, with 15 bases between. CDR3 length: 15 residues. Germline CDR1 is SGHTA and CDR2 is FQGNSA. Here the sequenced sample was ileum tissue, taken 23 days after intestinal transplant. This chain joins TRBV7-2 and TRBJ2-2; TRBD2 might be the D (6 bases). The TCR comes from a human patient who received an intestinal transplant, so some T cells may come from the graft donor. The CDR3 DNA reads as TGTGCCAGCAGTTCGACTAGGGCGAGCACCGGGGAGCTGTTTTTT. Amino acid sequence: CASSSTRASTGELFF.